A selection of T cell receptor beta chains follows, all from one sample in a study of cytomegalovirus exposure and HLA in healthy donors. The assay was immunoSEQ multiplex PCR, and TCRdb's table has in-frame clones only and misses some. Of 130,000 to 150,000 clones listed, around 81% are singletons. The sequenced material came from PBMCs. All receptors derive from a middle-aged man in good health and CMV-seropositive. The CDR3 runs from the conserved cysteine through the conserved F or W. D genes are given only for firm matches. Clone sizes are given selectively: once, few, many, or a class where the clone is expanded.

clone size	V gene	D gene	J gene	CDR3 protein	CDR3 DNA
few	TRBV27	TRBD2	TRBJ2-1	CASGLLSGGLYNEQFF	TGTGCCAGCGGATTACTTTCGGGGGGGCTCTACAATGAGCAGTTCTTC
once	TRBV5-1	-	TRBJ1-6	CASSGGLFGGPLHF	TGCGCCAGCAGCGGAGGCCTCTTTGGGGGGCCCCTCCACTTT
-	TRBV7-2	TRBD1	TRBJ1-1	CASSHAGTGGNTEAFF	TGTGCCAGCAGCCACGCCGGGACAGGGGGGAACACTGAAGCTTTCTTT
-	TRBV11-2	TRBD2	TRBJ2-7	CASSSGLAGGTYEQYF	TGTGCCAGCAGCTCGGGACTAGCGGGGGGCACGTACGAGCAGTACTTC
-	TRBV6-1	-	TRBJ1-5	CASSETDNQPQHF	TGTGCCAGCAGTGAAACAGACAATCAGCCCCAGCATTTT
-	TRBV14	TRBD1	TRBJ1-1	CASSQLSGGARAFF	TGTGCCAGCAGCCAATTATCAGGGGGCGCGAGAGCTTTCTTT
-	TRBV6-1	TRBD2	TRBJ2-1	CASSDKAGGSSYNEQFF	TGTGCCAGCAGTGATAAGGCGGGGGGGAGCTCCTACAATGAGCAGTTCTTC
-	TRBV19	TRBD1	TRBJ1-5	CASSIGTGGGQPQHF	TGTGCCAGTAGTATCGGGACAGGGGGCGGCCAGCCCCAGCATTTT
once	TRBV2	TRBD2	TRBJ2-1	CASSEEAGGRSEQFF	TGTGCCAGCAGTGAAGAGGCGGGGGGGCGAAGTGAGCAGTTCTTC
-	TRBV5-1	-	TRBJ2-2	CASSFSPGHLTGELFF	TGCGCCAGCAGCTTTTCTCCGGGTCACCTCACCGGGGAGCTGTTTTTT
-	TRBV6-5	TRBD1	TRBJ2-5	CASRYGQGRAETQYF	TGTGCCAGCAGGTACGGACAGGGGAGAGCGGAGACCCAGTACTTC
few	TRBV10-3	TRBD1	TRBJ1-3	CAISATGDSNTIYF	TGTGCCATCAGTGCGACAGGGGACTCGAACACCATATATTTT
-	TRBV29-1	TRBD1	TRBJ1-2	CSVEGGQGARNYGYTF	TGCAGCGTTGAAGGCGGACAGGGGGCGCGGAACTATGGCTACACCTTC
-	TRBV5-1	-	TRBJ2-7	CASSFGRRTLSPPNSYEQYF	TGCGCCAGCAGCTTTGGAAGACGGACACTTTCCCCGCCGAACTCCTACGAGCAGTACTTC
-	TRBV5-1	-	TRBJ2-7	CASASGQTSYEQYF	TGCGCCAGCGCGAGCGGGCAGACGAGCTACGAGCAGTACTTC
few	TRBV5-4	TRBD2	TRBJ2-1	CASSFPGGPAYGNEQFF	TGTGCCAGCAGCTTCCCGGGAGGGCCGGCGTACGGTAATGAGCAGTTCTTC
-	TRBV4-3	-	TRBJ2-2	CASSQDLSIGELFF	TGCGCCAGCAGCCAAGATTTGAGCATCGGGGAGCTGTTTTTT
-	TRBV10-2	TRBD2	TRBJ2-1	CASSDLAGGLGEQFF	TGCGCCAGCAGTGATTTAGCGGGGGGGCTCGGAGAGCAGTTCTTC
-	TRBV20-1	-	TRBJ2-3	CSAQRGDTQYF	TGCAGTGCCCAACGGGGGGATACGCAGTATTTT
-	TRBV4-3	TRBD1	TRBJ2-3	CASSQGGQGTDTQYF	TGCGCCAGCAGCCAAGGCGGACAGGGCACAGATACGCAGTATTTT
-	TRBV5-4	TRBD2	TRBJ2-1	CASSSGTYNEQFF	TGTGCCAGCTCTAGCGGAACCTACAATGAGCAGTTCTTC
-	TRBV6-1	-	TRBJ1-1	CASRIQGRGTEAFF	TGTGCCAGCAGGATACAGGGCAGAGGGACTGAAGCTTTCTTT
-	TRBV4-1	-	TRBJ2-1	CASASVASEYNEQFF	TGCGCCAGCGCCAGTGTAGCTAGCGAATACAATGAGCAGTTCTTC
-	TRBV29-1	TRBD2	TRBJ2-5	CSGQTSGSRETQYF	TGCAGCGGCCAGACTAGCGGGAGTAGGGAGACCCAGTACTTC
-	TRBV19	-	TRBJ1-1	CASSIEGQNTEAFF	TGTGCCAGTAGTATCGAAGGACAGAACACTGAAGCTTTCTTT
-	TRBV2	TRBD1	TRBJ2-7	CASSADRGVYEQYF	TGTGCCAGCAGTGCCGACAGGGGTGTCTACGAGCAGTACTTC
-	TRBV7-6	TRBD2	TRBJ2-3	CASSWTSGLTDTQYF	TGTGCCAGCAGCTGGACTAGCGGACTCACAGATACGCAGTATTTT
-	TRBV6-6	TRBD1	TRBJ1-6	CASTIEQGAGSPLHF	TGTGCCAGCACAATCGAACAGGGGGCGGGGTCACCCCTCCACTTT
-	TRBV25-1	TRBD1	TRBJ1-5	CASSPTGGNNQPQHF	TGTGCCAGCAGTCCGACAGGGGGTAACAATCAGCCCCAGCATTTT
-	TRBV19	TRBD1	TRBJ2-2	CASSIGQGARTGELFF	TGTGCCAGTAGCATCGGACAGGGGGCCCGTACCGGGGAGCTGTTTTTT
-	TRBV7-9	TRBD1	TRBJ1-1	CASSLAAGTGTTEAFF	TGTGCCAGCAGCTTAGCGGCCGGGACAGGCACCACTGAAGCTTTCTTT
-	TRBV28	TRBD1	TRBJ1-1	CASSFARTGRLAEAFF	TGTGCCAGCAGTTTCGCTCGGACAGGGAGGTTGGCTGAAGCTTTCTTT
-	TRBV28	TRBD1	TRBJ2-2	CASSPRTGNPGELFF	TGTGCCAGCAGTCCCCGGACAGGGAACCCCGGGGAGCTGTTTTTT
few	TRBV7-9	TRBD1	TRBJ1-1	CASSPSSLGQGTTEAFF	TGTGCCAGCAGCCCTAGCTCCCTGGGACAGGGTACCACTGAAGCTTTCTTT
-	TRBV4-1	-	TRBJ1-5	CASSQPWTAEGSNQPQHF	TGCGCCAGCAGCCAGCCCTGGACAGCCGAAGGGAGCAATCAGCCCCAGCATTTT
-	TRBV11-2	TRBD2	TRBJ2-1	CASSLASGSYNEQFF	TGTGCCAGCAGCTTAGCTAGCGGGAGCTACAATGAGCAGTTCTTC
-	TRBV9	-	TRBJ2-4	CASSVDPPGGTKNIQYF	TGTGCCAGCAGCGTAGATCCCCCCGGAGGGACCAAAAACATTCAGTACTTC
once	TRBV30	-	TRBJ1-1	CAWSLSGNTEAFF	TGTGCCTGGAGTCTTTCCGGGAACACTGAAGCTTTCTTT
once	TRBV9	-	TRBJ1-4	CASSLGPGDANEKLFF	TGTGCCAGCAGCCTCGGACCGGGAGACGCCAATGAAAAACTGTTTTTT
-	TRBV9	-	TRBJ1-2	CASSGPQVEGYGYTF	TGTGCCAGCAGCGGCCCACAGGTGGAAGGCTATGGCTACACCTTC
-	TRBV5-6	-	TRBJ1-5	CASSLSGVYQPQHF	TGTGCCAGCAGCTTGTCGGGGGTATACCAGCCCCAGCATTTT
-	TRBV7-8	TRBD2	TRBJ2-1	CASSTPGLAGTYNEQFF	TGTGCCAGCAGCACCCCGGGACTAGCGGGGACGTACAATGAGCAGTTCTTC
-	TRBV13	TRBD2	TRBJ2-3	CASSLSGGSTDTQYF	TGTGCCAGCAGCTTATCGGGAGGGAGCACAGATACGCAGTATTTT
-	TRBV5-1	TRBD1	TRBJ2-3	CASSLTGADTQYF	TGCGCCAGCAGCCTGACAGGGGCAGATACGCAGTATTTT
-	TRBV11-3	-	TRBJ2-3	CASSFRRADTQYF	TGTGCCAGCAGCTTCCGGAGGGCAGATACGCAGTATTTT
-	TRBV15	-	TRBJ2-5	CATSRDRGRETQYF	TGTGCCACCAGCAGAGATCGGGGTCGGGAGACCCAGTACTTC
-	TRBV5-4	TRBD1	TRBJ1-1	CASSSGTGGPTLNTEAFF	TGTGCCAGCAGCTCGGGAACAGGGGGCCCCACACTGAACACTGAAGCTTTCTTT